This T cell receptor (beta chain) was identified during a study of cytomegalovirus exposure and HLA in healthy donors. Primers for the PCR totalled 60 Vbeta and 13 Jbeta. The data were produced by immunoSEQ multiplex PCR, yet TCRdb's version contains in-frame clones alone and is incomplete. The data show over 120,000 clones, with 8.5% to 10% seen just once and 1.8% held by the top ten. V gave up 6 bases and J gave up 5 bases; unmatched junction bases: 8. CDR1 is GTSNPN, CDR2 SVGIG, per germline (reference sequence). This CDR3 contains 13 residues. This clone was recorded at least ten times. The V call is TRBV30, the J call TRBJ1-2; 8 bases match TRBD1. Input material: PBMCs. This clonotype was obtained from a man aged 50 to 59 in good health and CMV-seronegative. In DNA form, the CDR3 reads TGTGCCTGCTCCCGGGACAGGCCTTATGGCTACACCTTC. Protein product: CACSRDRPYGYTF.